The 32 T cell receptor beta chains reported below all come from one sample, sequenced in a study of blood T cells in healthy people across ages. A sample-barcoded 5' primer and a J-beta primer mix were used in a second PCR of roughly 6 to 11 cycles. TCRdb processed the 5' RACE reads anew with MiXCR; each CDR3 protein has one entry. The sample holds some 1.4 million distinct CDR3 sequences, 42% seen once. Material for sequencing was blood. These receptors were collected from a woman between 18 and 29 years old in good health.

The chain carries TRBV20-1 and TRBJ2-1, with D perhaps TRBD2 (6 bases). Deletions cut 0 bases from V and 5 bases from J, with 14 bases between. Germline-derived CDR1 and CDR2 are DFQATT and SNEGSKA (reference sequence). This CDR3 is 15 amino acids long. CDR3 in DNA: TGCAGTGCTAGAGACCCCGGGCGGGGTAACAATGAGCAGTTCTTC. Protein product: CSARDPGRGNNEQFF.

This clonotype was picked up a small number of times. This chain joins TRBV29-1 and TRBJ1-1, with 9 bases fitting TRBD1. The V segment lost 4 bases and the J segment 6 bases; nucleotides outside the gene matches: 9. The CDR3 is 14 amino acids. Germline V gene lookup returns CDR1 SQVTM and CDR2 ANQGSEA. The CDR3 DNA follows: TGCAGCGTTGCCTCGGGACAGGGCGGTGCTGAAGCTTTCTTT. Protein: CSVASGQGGAEAFF.

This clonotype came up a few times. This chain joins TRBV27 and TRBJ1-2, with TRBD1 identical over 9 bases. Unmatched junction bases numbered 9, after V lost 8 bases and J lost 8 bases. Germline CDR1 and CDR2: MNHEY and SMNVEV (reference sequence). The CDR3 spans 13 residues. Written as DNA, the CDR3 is TGTGCCAGCGGTACACAGGGGGCGGCCGGCTACACCTTC. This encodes CASGTQGAAGYTF.

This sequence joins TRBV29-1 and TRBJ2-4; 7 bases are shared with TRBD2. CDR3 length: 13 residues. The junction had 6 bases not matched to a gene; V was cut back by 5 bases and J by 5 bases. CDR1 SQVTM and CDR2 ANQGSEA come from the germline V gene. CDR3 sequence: CSVNGGGENIQYF. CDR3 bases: TGCAGCGTTAATGGGGGAGGGGAAAACATTCAGTACTTC.

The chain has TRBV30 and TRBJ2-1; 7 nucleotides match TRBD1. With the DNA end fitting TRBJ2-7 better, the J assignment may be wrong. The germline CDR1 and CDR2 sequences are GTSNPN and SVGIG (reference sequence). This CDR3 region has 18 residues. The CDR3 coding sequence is TGTGCCTGGAGTCCGCCACGGACAGGACCCTTAGAAAGCTACGAGCAGTACTTC. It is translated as CAWSPPRTGPLESYEQYF.

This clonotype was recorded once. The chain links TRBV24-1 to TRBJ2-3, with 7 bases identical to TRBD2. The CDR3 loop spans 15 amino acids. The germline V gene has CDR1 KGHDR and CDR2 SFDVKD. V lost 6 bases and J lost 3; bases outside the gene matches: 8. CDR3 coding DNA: TGTGCCACCAGTCCGACCGGGACTATAACAGATACGCAGTATTTT. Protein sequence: CATSPTGTITDTQYF.

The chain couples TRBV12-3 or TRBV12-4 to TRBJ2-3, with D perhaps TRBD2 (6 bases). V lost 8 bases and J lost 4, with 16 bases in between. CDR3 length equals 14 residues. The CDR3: CASRPGGSSDTQYF. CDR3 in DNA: TGTGCCAGCCGGCCTGGGGGGTCCTCAGATACGCAGTATTTT.

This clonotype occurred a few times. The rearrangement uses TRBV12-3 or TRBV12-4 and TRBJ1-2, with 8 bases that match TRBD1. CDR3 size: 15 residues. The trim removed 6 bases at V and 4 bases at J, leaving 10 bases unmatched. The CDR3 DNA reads TGTGCCAGCAGCCAATACCAGGGGGCGACCTATGGCTACACCTTC. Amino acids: CASSQYQGATYGYTF.

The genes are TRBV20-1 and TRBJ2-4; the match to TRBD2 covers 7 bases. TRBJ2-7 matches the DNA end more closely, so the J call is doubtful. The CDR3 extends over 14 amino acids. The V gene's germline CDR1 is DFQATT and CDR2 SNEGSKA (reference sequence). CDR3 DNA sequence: TGCAGTGCTAGAGGAGAGCGGGAAACCTACGAGCAGTACTTC. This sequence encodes CSARGERETYEQYF.

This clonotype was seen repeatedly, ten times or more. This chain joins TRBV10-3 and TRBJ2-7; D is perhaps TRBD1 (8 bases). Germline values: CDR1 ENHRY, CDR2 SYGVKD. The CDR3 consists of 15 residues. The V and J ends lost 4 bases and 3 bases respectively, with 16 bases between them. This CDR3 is CAISGQDRDYYEQYF. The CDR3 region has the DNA TGTGCCATCAGTGGACAGGACAGGGACTACTACGAGCAGTACTTC.

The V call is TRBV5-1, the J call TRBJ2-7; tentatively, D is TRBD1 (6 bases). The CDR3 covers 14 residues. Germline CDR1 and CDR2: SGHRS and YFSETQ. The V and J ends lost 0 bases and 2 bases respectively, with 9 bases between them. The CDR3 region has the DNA TGCGCCAGCAGCTTGGGGACAGTAGCCTACGAGCAGTACTTC. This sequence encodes CASSLGTVAYEQYF.

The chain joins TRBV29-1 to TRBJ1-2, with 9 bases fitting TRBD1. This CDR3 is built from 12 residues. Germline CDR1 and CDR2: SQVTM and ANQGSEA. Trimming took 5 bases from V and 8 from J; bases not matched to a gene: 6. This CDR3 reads CSVSTGGGGYTF. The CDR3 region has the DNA TGCAGCGTTTCAACAGGGGGCGGAGGCTACACCTTC.

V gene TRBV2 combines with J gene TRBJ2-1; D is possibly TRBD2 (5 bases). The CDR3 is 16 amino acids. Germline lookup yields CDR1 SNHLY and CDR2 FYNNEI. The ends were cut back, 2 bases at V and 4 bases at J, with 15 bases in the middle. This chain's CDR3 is CASSESRRREYNEQFF. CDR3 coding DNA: TGTGCCAGCAGTGAATCTCGTCGACGGGAATACAATGAGCAGTTCTTC.

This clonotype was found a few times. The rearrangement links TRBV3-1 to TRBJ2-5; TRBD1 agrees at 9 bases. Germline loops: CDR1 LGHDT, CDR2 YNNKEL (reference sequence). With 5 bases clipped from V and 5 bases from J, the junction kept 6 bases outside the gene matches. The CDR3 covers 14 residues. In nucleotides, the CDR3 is TGTGCCAGCAGCGAGGGACAGGGAAGGGAGACCCAGTACTTC. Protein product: CASSEGQGRETQYF.

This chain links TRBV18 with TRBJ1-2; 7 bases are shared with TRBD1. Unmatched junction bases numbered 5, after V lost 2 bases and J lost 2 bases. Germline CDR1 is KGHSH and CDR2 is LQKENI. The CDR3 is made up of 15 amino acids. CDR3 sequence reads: CASSPTGQPNYGYTF. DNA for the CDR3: TGTGCCAGCTCACCAACGGGACAGCCAAACTATGGCTACACCTTC.

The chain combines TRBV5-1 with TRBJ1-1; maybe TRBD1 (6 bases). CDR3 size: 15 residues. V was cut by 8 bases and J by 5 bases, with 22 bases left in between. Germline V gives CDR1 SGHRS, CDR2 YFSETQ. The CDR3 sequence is CASSPPQGTKTEAFF. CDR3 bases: TGCGCCAGTAGCCCCCCACAGGGTACGAAAACTGAAGCTTTCTTT.

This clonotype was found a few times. CDR3 in DNA: TGTGCCAGCAGTCGGTTGGACAGGGATCGAGGTGAGCAGTTCTTC. Its protein product is CASSRLDRDRGEQFF. V usage is TRBV6-1 and J usage is TRBJ2-1; 8 positions agree with TRBD1. J was trimmed by 9 bases and V by 5 bases; bases with no gene match: 12. CDR1 is MNHNS, CDR2 SASEGT, per germline. The CDR3 spans 15 residues.

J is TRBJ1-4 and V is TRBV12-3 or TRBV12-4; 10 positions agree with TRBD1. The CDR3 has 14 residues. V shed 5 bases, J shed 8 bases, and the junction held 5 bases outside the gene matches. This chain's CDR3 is CASSRQGAAEKLFF. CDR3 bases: TGTGCCAGCAGTAGACAGGGGGCAGCGGAAAAACTGTTTTTT.

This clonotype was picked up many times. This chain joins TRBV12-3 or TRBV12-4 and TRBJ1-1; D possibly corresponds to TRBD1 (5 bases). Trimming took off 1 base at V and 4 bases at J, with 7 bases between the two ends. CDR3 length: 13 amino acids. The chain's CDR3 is CASSLGGSTEAFF. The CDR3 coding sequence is TGTGCCAGCAGTTTAGGGGGGAGCACTGAAGCTTTCTTT.

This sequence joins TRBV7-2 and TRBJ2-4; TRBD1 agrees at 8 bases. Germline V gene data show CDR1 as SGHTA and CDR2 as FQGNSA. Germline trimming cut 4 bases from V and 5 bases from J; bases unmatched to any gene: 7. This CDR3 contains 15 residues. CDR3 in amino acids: CASSSVQGGQNIQYF. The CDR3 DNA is TGTGCCAGCAGCTCGGTACAGGGGGGCCAAAACATTCAGTACTTC.

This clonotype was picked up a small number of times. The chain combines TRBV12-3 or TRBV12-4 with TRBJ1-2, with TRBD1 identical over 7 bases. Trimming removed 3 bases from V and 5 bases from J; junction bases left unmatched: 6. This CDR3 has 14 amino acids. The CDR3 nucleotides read TGTGCCAGCAGTTTGGGCAGGGGGTGGTATGGCTACACCTTC. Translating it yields CASSLGRGWYGYTF.

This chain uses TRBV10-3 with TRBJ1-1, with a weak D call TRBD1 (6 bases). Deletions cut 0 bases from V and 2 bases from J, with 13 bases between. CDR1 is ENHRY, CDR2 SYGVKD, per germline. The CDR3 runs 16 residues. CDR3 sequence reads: CAISESPGTLNTEAFF. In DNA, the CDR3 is TGTGCCATCAGTGAGTCCCCCGGGACACTAAACACTGAAGCTTTCTTT.

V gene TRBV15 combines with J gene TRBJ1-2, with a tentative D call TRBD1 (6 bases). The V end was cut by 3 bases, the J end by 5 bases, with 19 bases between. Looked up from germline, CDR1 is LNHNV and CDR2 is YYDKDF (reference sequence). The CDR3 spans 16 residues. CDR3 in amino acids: CATSSPLAGTSYGYTF. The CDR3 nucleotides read TGTGCCACCAGCAGCCCACTTGCCGGGACAAGTTATGGCTACACCTTC.

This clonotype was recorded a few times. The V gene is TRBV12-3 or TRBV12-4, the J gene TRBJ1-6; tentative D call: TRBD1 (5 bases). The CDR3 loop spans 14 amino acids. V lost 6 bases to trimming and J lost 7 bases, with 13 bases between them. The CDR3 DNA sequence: TGTGCCAGCAGGTCCGGGACGGGGAATTCACCCCTCCACTTT. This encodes CASRSGTGNSPLHF.

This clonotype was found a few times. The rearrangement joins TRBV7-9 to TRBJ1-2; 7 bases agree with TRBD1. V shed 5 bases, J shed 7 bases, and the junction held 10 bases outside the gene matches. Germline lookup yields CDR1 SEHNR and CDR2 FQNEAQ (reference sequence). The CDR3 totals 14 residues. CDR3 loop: CASSPGQVARGYTF. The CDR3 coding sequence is TGTGCCAGCAGCCCTGGACAGGTGGCCCGTGGCTACACCTTC.

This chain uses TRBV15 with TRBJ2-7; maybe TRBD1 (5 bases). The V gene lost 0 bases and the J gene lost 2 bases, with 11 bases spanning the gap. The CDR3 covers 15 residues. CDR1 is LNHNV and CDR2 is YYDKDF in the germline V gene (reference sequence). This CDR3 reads CATSRDIDSPYEQYF. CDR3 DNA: TGTGCCACCAGCAGAGATATAGACAGTCCCTACGAGCAGTACTTC.

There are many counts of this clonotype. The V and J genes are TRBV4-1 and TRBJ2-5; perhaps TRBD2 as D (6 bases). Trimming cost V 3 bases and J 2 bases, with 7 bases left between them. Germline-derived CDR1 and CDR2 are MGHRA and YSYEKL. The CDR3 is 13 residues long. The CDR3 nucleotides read TGCGCCAGCAGCCAGGACTATCAAGAGACCCAGTACTTC. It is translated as CASSQDYQETQYF.

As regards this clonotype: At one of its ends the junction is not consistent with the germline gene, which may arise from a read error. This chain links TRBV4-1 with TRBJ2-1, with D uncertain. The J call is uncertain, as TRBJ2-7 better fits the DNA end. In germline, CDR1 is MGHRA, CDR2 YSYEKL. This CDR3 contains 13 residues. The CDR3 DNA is TGTGCCAGCAGCCCTGGGTCCTACAATGAGCAGTACTTC. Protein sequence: CASSPGSYNEQYF.

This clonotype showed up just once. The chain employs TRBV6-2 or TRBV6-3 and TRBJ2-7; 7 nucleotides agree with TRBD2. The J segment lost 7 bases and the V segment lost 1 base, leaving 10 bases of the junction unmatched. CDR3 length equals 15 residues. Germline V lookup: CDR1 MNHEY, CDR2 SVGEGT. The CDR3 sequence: CASSYLGGSSNEQYF. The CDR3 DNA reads TGTGCCAGCAGTTACTTGGGCGGGAGCTCCAATGAGCAGTACTTC.

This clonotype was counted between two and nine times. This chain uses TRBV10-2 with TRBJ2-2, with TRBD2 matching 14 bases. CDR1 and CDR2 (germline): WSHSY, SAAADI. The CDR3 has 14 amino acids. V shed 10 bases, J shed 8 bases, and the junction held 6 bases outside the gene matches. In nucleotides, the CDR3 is TGCGCCACCGGGACTAGCGGGAGTGATGGGGAGCTGTTTTTT. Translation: CATGTSGSDGELFF.

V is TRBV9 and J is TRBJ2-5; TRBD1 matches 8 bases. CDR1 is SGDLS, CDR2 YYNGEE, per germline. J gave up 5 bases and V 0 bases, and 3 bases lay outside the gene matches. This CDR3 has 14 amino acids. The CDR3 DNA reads TGTGCCAGCAGCGTAGTGGACAGGGCGGAGACCCAGTACTTC. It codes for CASSVVDRAETQYF. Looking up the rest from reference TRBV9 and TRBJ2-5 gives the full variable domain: DSGVTQTPKHLITATGQRVTLRCSPRSGDLSVYWYQQSLDQGLQFLIQYYNGEERAKGNILERFSAQQFPDLHSELNLSSLELGDSALYFCASSVVDRAETQYFGPGTRLLVL.

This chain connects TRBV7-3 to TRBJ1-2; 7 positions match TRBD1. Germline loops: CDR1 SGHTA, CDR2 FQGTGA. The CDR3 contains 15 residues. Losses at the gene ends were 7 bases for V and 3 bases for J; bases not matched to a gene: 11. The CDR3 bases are TGTGCCAGCAACCTCAAGGGGGACAGCTACTATGGCTACACCTTC. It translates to CASNLKGDSYYGYTF. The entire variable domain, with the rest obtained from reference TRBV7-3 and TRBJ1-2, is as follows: GAGVSQTPSNKVTEKGKYVELRCDPISGHTALYWYRQSLGQGPEFLIYFQGTGAADDSGLPNDRFFAVRPEGSVSTLKIQRTERGDSAVYLCASNLKGDSYYGYTFGSGTRLTVV.